Below, 27 T cell receptor beta chains from the same sample are listed, as sequenced in a study of blood T cells in healthy people across ages. Together with a sample-barcoded 5' primer, a J-beta primer mix was included in a second PCR lasting about 6 to 11 cycles. TCRdb called the 5' RACE reads again in MiXCR, with one record for every CDR3 protein. The sample has 1.5 million to 1.8 million distinct CDR3 sequences, roughly 43% seen once. Sample: blood. Receptors originate from a woman younger than 35 in good health.

The V gene is TRBV6-5, the J gene TRBJ1-4; 7 bases agree with TRBD1. The V and J ends lost 5 bases and 7 bases, in that order; junction bases with no gene match: 4. The CDR3 contains 13 residues. The germline V gene has CDR1 MNHEY and CDR2 SVGAGI. CDR3 coding DNA: TGTGCCAGCAGTGTACGACAGGGTGAAAAACTGTTTTTT. It yields the protein CASSVRQGEKLFF.

This chain uses TRBV7-2 with TRBJ2-7; 8 bases are shared with TRBD1. The CDR3 is made up of 15 amino acids. V was clipped by 5 bases and J by 5 bases; unmatched bases: 11. The germline V gene encodes CDR1 SGHTA and CDR2 FQGNSA. The CDR3 loop is CASSSRDRLSHEQYF. The DNA of the CDR3 is TGTGCCAGCAGCAGCCGGGACAGGCTATCCCACGAGCAGTACTTC.

This chain joins TRBV20-1 and TRBJ2-3; D possibly corresponds to TRBD2 (6 bases). V was clipped by 6 bases and J by 4 bases, with 17 bases between them. This CDR3 is built from 14 residues. Germline V CDR1 and CDR2: DFQATT, SNEGSKA (reference sequence). In nucleotides, the CDR3 is TGCAGTGCCAAGTACGGGGGAGGACCAGATACGCAGTATTTT. Protein: CSAKYGGGPDTQYF.

V gene TRBV7-9 combines with J gene TRBJ2-5; TRBD2 agrees at 7 bases. The CDR3 spans 15 residues. Germline V gene lookup returns CDR1 SEHNR and CDR2 FQNEAQ (reference sequence). V gave up 5 bases and J gave up 3 bases; unmatched junction bases: 9. The DNA of the CDR3 is TGTGCCAGCAGCCCTCTAGCGGACGACGAAGAGACCCAGTACTTC. It yields the protein CASSPLADDEETQYF.

This clonotype appeared a few times. The rearrangement joins TRBV4-3 to TRBJ2-7; possibly TRBD1 for D (5 bases). V gave up 4 bases and J gave up 5 bases, with 15 bases separating them. This CDR3 has 14 amino acids. The germline gives CDR1 LGHNA, CDR2 YSLEER. The CDR3 sequence: CASSPQAGSHEQYF. The CDR3, as DNA: TGCGCCAGCAGCCCTCAGGCAGGGTCCCACGAGCAGTACTTC.

V gene TRBV6-5 combines with J gene TRBJ2-7, with no clear D. The V and J ends lost 6 bases and 5 bases respectively, with 20 bases between them. Germline V gives CDR1 MNHEY, CDR2 SVGAGI. The CDR3 is 15 residues long. The DNA of the CDR3 is TGTGCCAGCAGCCGAAACGGACCGCCCGTTGACGAGCAGTACTTC. It yields the protein CASSRNGPPVDEQYF.

The chain employs TRBV18 and TRBJ1-4; 7 bases match TRBD1. The CDR3 spans 13 residues. Germline V gene sequence: CDR1 KGHSH, CDR2 LQKENI. After removal of 3 bases from V and 8 bases from J, the junction contained 3 bases not matched to a gene. CDR3 DNA: TGTGCCAGCTCACCCGGGACAGAAGAAAAACTGTTTTTT. This sequence encodes CASSPGTEEKLFF. The full variable domain, rest sourced from reference TRBV18 and TRBJ1-4, is NAGVMQNPRHLVRRRGQEARLRCSPMKGHSHVYWYRQLPEEGLKFMVYLQKENIIDESGMPKERFSAEFPKEGPSILRIQQVVRGDSAAYFCASSPGTEEKLFFGSGTQLSVL.

The V and J genes are TRBV29-1 and TRBJ2-7, with D perhaps TRBD1 (6 bases). The length of the CDR3 is 12 residues. V shed 4 bases and J shed 3 bases, with 10 bases lying between them. CDR1 and CDR2 (germline): SQVTM, ANQGSEA. The CDR3 loop reads CSVARTDYEQYF. In nucleotides, the CDR3 is TGCAGCGTTGCTAGGACAGACTACGAGCAGTACTTC.

The chain couples TRBV12-3 or TRBV12-4 to TRBJ1-5, with D perhaps TRBD1 (6 bases). This CDR3 is 15 amino acids long. Trimming removed 3 bases at V and 4 bases at J, with 13 bases between. The CDR3: CASSFFGQTNQPQHF. The CDR3 DNA sequence: TGTGCCAGCAGTTTCTTCGGACAGACTAATCAGCCCCAGCATTTT.

Here the CDR3 reads CASSQAGKALSYGYTF. In DNA, the CDR3 is TGCGCCAGCAGCCAAGCGGGGAAGGCTTTATCATATGGCTACACCTTC. The genes are TRBV4-1 and TRBJ1-2; D gene uncertain. V was pared by 1 base and J by 5 bases, with 17 bases between. CDR1 is MGHRA and CDR2 is YSYEKL in the germline V gene. This CDR3 spans 16 amino acids.

A few counts support this clonotype. The chain combines TRBV18 with TRBJ2-5; tentatively, D is TRBD1 (5 bases). V gave up 6 bases and J gave up 5 bases, with 22 bases separating them. The V gene's germline CDR1 is KGHSH and CDR2 LQKENI. The CDR3 has 16 amino acids. CDR3 sequence: CASSNVVGIGAETQYF. The CDR3 DNA reads as TGTGCCAGCTCGAACGTCGTAGGGATTGGGGCTGAGACCCAGTACTTC.

The chain employs TRBV6-2 or TRBV6-3 and TRBJ2-1; 13 nucleotides match TRBD2. The CDR3 is made up of 19 amino acids. V trimming: 6 bases; J trimming: 4 bases; junction bases outside the gene matches: 15. The germline gives CDR1 MNHEY, CDR2 SVGEGT. This CDR3 is CASRPGLAGATGSYNEQFF. The CDR3 DNA follows: TGTGCCAGCAGACCCGGACTAGCGGGAGCCACCGGTTCATACAATGAGCAGTTCTTC.

The CDR3 is CASSPGTGVSTEAFF. The CDR3 DNA reads as TGCGCCAGCAGCCCAGGGACAGGGGTTTCGACTGAAGCTTTCTTT. The J gene is TRBJ1-1, the V gene TRBV4-3; 10 positions agree with TRBD1. Per the germline V gene, CDR1 is LGHNA and CDR2 is YSLEER. This CDR3 is 15 amino acids long. The J segment lost 5 bases and the V segment lost 4 bases, leaving 7 bases of the junction unmatched.

This sequence joins TRBV20-1 and TRBJ2-7; D ambiguous. This CDR3 region has 14 residues. CDR1 is DFQATT and CDR2 is SNEGSKA in the germline V gene (reference sequence). V was clipped by 3 bases and J by 5 bases, with 17 bases between them. CDR3 DNA sequence: TGCAGTGCTAGTTTCTCACGACGTTGGAACGAGCAGTACTTC. Translating gives CSASFSRRWNEQYF.

As concerns this clonotype: A much larger clone lies one base from this, so it may be a read error. The chain recombines TRBV28 with TRBJ2-1, with a tentative D call TRBD2 (5 bases). The CDR3 has 13 residues. Germline lookup yields CDR1 MDHEN and CDR2 SYDVKM. The CDR3 loop is CASSAGSCNEQFF. CDR3 sequence (DNA): TGTGCCAGCAGTGCGGGCTCCTGCAATGAGCAGTTCTTC.

The chain has TRBV27 and TRBJ1-5; 9 positions match TRBD1. There are 15 residues in the CDR3. V trimming: 7 bases; J trimming: 5 bases; junction bases outside the gene matches: 9. Germline V gives CDR1 MNHEY, CDR2 SMNVEV (reference sequence). CDR3: CASKTDRGDYQPQHF. CDR3 DNA sequence: TGTGCCAGCAAGACCGACAGGGGGGACTATCAGCCCCAGCATTTT.

This clonotype was recorded once. The chain has TRBV13 and TRBJ1-1, with a tentative D call TRBD1 (5 bases). Trimming removed 1 base at V and 7 bases at J, with 19 bases between. The germline V gene has CDR1 PRHDT and CDR2 FYEKMQ (reference sequence). CDR3 size: 16 residues. The DNA of the CDR3 is TGTGCCAGCAGCTTAGAAGGGGAAATGGAATGGGATGAAGCTTTCTTT. This gives the protein CASSLEGEMEWDEAFF. The full variable domain, rest sourced from reference TRBV13 and TRBJ1-1, is AAGVIQSPRHLIKEKRETATLKCYPIPRHDTVYWYQQGPGQDPQFLISFYEKMQSDKGSIPDRFSAQQFSDYHSELNMSSLELGDSALYFCASSLEGEMEWDEAFFGQGTRLTVV.

There are a few counts of this clonotype. The rearrangement joins TRBV4-3 to TRBJ2-3, with D perhaps matching TRBD2 (6 bases). The CDR3 runs to 16 residues. The germline V gene has CDR1 LGHNA and CDR2 YSLEER. Trimming cost V 1 base and J 5 bases, with 16 bases left between them. The CDR3 DNA reads TGCGCCAGCAGCCAAGCAATAGGGAGGTTGGGAGATACGCAGTATTTT. Its protein product is CASSQAIGRLGDTQYF.

The CDR3 region is CSAFKHPAPNEQFF. DNA of the CDR3: TGCAGTGCCTTCAAACATCCAGCCCCCAATGAGCAGTTCTTC. This chain links TRBV20-1 with TRBJ2-1; D remains ambiguous. Looked up from germline, CDR1 is DFQATT and CDR2 is SNEGSKA (reference sequence). The CDR3 runs to 14 residues. The V end was cut by 6 bases, the J end by 6 bases, with 18 bases between.

For the CDR3, the DNA is TGTGCCAGCAGTCTCCTCGGACAGCCCGCAGATACGCAGTATTTT. This sequence encodes CASSLLGQPADTQYF. The chain links TRBV12-3 or TRBV12-4 to TRBJ2-3; a weak D match, TRBD1 (6 bases). CDR3 length: 15 residues. Between the trimmed V and J ends, which lost 5 bases and 4 bases, there was a span of 16 bases.

This sequence joins TRBV4-1 and TRBJ2-2; TRBD2 is a possible D gene (6 bases). V was cut by 1 base and J by 4 bases, with 13 bases left in between. This CDR3 has 16 residues. Germline V gives CDR1 MGHRA, CDR2 YSYEKL. The CDR3 sequence: CASSQVDGTRTGELFF. The CDR3, as DNA: TGCGCCAGCAGCCAAGTGGACGGGACTCGCACCGGGGAGCTGTTTTTT.

This sequence joins TRBV20-1 and TRBJ2-3; D not resolved. Germline values: CDR1 DFQATT, CDR2 SNEGSKA (reference sequence). Deletions cut 5 bases from V and 2 bases from J, with 17 bases between. The CDR3 covers 15 residues. The CDR3 sequence: CSALEPLRATDTQYF. The CDR3 DNA follows: TGCAGTGCTTTAGAGCCCTTACGGGCCACAGATACGCAGTATTTT.

In its sample, this clonotype was seen many times. V is TRBV11-2 and J is TRBJ2-5, with D possibly TRBD1 on 6 matching bases. Germline V gene sequence: CDR1 SGHAT, CDR2 FQNNGV. The CDR3 consists of 13 residues. Trimming removed 2 bases at V and 7 bases at J, with 11 bases between. This CDR3 is CASSLTGWGTQYF. CDR3 nucleotides: TGTGCCAGCAGCTTAACAGGGTGGGGGACCCAGTACTTC.

In nucleotides, the CDR3 is TGTGCCAGCAGCGTAGAGCCCAGGTCCGATGAGCAGTACTTC. It specifies CASSVEPRSDEQYF. The V gene is TRBV9, the J gene TRBJ2-1; D call uncertain. The J call may not be correct, given that the DNA end is closer to TRBJ2-7. Germline CDR1 SGDLS, CDR2 YYNGEE. This CDR3 comprises 14 residues.

The chain has TRBV25-1 and TRBJ2-1; TRBD2 matches at 15 bases. After removal of 8 bases from V and 8 bases from J, the junction contained 7 bases not matched to a gene. CDR1 and CDR2 from the germline V gene are MGHDK and SYGVNS. The CDR3 has 15 residues. In DNA, the CDR3 is TGTGCCAGCCTTAAAGGGACTAGCGGGAGGTATGAGCAGTTCTTC. It yields the protein CASLKGTSGRYEQFF.

This clonotype was recorded only once. The chain uses TRBV7-2 and TRBJ2-2; D is ambiguous. The CDR3 loop spans 14 amino acids. Germline V gives CDR1 SGHTA, CDR2 FQGNSA. V was trimmed by 0 bases and J by 6 bases, leaving 8 bases between them. The CDR3 DNA follows: TGTGCCAGCAGCTTAGCCCCTCCCCCCGGGGAGCTGTTTTTT. Protein sequence: CASSLAPPPGELFF.

V usage is TRBV7-9 and J usage is TRBJ2-3; D ambiguous. This CDR3 region has 16 residues. Looked up from germline, CDR1 is SEHNR and CDR2 is FQNEAQ (reference sequence). V dropped 2 bases and J dropped 2 bases, with 14 bases sitting between them. CDR3 DNA sequence: TGTGCCAGCAGCTTACTCCTAGTGGCACCCACAGATACGCAGTATTTT. This codes for CASSLLLVAPTDTQYF.